This T cell receptor beta chain was observed in a study of T cell changes during pregnancy in multiple sclerosis. Clones were read by immunoSEQ multiplex PCR, and TCRdb kept only the in-frame ones, dropping some. In the table there are approximately 100,000 clones, approximately 92% of which are singletons. Germline CDR1 reads MRHNA; CDR2 reads SNTAGT. The V end was cut by 5 bases, the J end by 0 bases, with 7 bases between. This CDR3 has 14 residues. V and J are TRBV6-4 and TRBJ2-2; D perhaps matches TRBD2 (5 bases). The sequence was collected from a female donor with multiple sclerosis, enrolled in a pregnancy study. Material: peripheral blood, obtained in the second trimester of pregnancy. CDR3 in DNA: TGTGCCAGCAGTCCAGCGGCGAACACCGGGGAGCTGTTTTTT. Translated, it gives CASSPAANTGELFF.